This TCR beta chain was documented in a study of blood T cell repertoires in COVID-19. CDR3 length: 16 residues. V was clipped by 4 bases and J by 1 base; unmatched bases: 9. Per germline, CDR1 MNHEY and CDR2 SVGEGT. Sequenced by immunoSEQ multiplex PCR; TCRdb stores in-frame clones only, minus some. The sample includes under 200,000 clones, around 74% of them seen just once. Material for sequencing was peripheral blood. The chain employs TRBV6-2 or TRBV6-3 and TRBJ2-5; TRBD2 agrees at 7 bases. This TCR was recovered from a woman aged 55-69 years with COVID-19, enrolled during active disease. CDR3 DNA sequence: TGTGCCAGCAGTTTCTATAGCGGGCTCACCCAAGAGACCCAGTACTTC. Its protein product is CASSFYSGLTQETQYF.